This passage covers 8 T cell receptor beta chains from one sample sequenced in a study of cytomegalovirus exposure and HLA in healthy donors. PCR involved 60 Vbeta and 13 Jbeta primers. Generated by immunoSEQ multiplex PCR, the TCRdb table keeps only in-frame clones and is missing some. The data contain around 55,000 clones, 75% to 80% of them singletons. The sequenced sample consisted of PBMCs. Receptors originate from a female donor in good health and CMV-seronegative.

The gene calls are TRBV2 and TRBJ2-5, with TRBD1 matching 11 bases. Germline CDR1 reads SNHLY; CDR2 reads FYNNEI. After removal of 8 bases from V and 2 bases from J, the junction contained 10 bases not matched to a gene. The CDR3 has 16 amino acids. The CDR3 sequence is CASPRAGDRGQETQYF. DNA of the CDR3: TGTGCCAGCCCTAGGGCTGGGGACAGGGGGCAAGAGACCCAGTACTTC. The full variable domain, completed using reference TRBV2 and TRBJ2-5, is EPEVTQTPSHQVTQMGQEVILRCVPISNHLYFYWYRQILGQKVEFLVSFYNNEISEKSEIFDDQFSVERPDGSNFTLKIRSTKLEDSAMYFCASPRAGDRGQETQYFGPGTRLLVL.

The gene calls are TRBV6-1 and TRBJ1-1; 7 nucleotides agree with TRBD1. The germline V gene encodes CDR1 MNHNS and CDR2 SASEGT. The trim removed 6 bases at V and 1 base at J, leaving 8 bases unmatched. The CDR3 runs 15 residues. Here the CDR3 reads CASSRQGSPNTEAFF. The CDR3 region has the DNA TGTGCCAGCAGCCGACAGGGTTCGCCGAACACTGAAGCTTTCTTT.

Only a few counts were recorded for this clone. J is TRBJ1-2 and V is TRBV7-6; 8 bases match TRBD1. Germline CDR1 reads SGHVS; CDR2 reads FNYEAQ. The CDR3 loop spans 13 amino acids. V was clipped by 1 base and J by 5 bases; unmatched bases: 0. CDR3 DNA sequence: TGTGCCAGCAGCTTAGGGACAGGGTATGGCTACACCTTC. Residues: CASSLGTGYGYTF.

This clone was detected only once. The chain joins TRBV2 to TRBJ1-2; D remains unclear. The germline V and J ends were trimmed by 5 bases and 0 bases, with 13 bases remaining between them. CDR1 is SNHLY and CDR2 is FYNNEI in the germline V gene. CDR3 length: 15 residues. In nucleotides, the CDR3 is TGTGCCAGCAGTCCCTCTCAAAACTCTAACTATGGCTACACCTTC. Its translation is CASSPSQNSNYGYTF.

The V gene is TRBV5-4, the J gene TRBJ2-7; D is possibly TRBD1 (6 bases). The CDR3 is 17 amino acids. Germline CDR1 SGHNT, CDR2 YYREEE (reference sequence). V shed 4 bases and J shed 2 bases, with 22 bases lying between them. CDR3 bases: TGTGCCAGCAGCGTAGACCTAGGCCAGGGGACGGCCTACGAGCAGTACTTC. Translation gives CASSVDLGQGTAYEQYF.

The chain joins TRBV5-8 to TRBJ2-1; possibly TRBD1 for D (6 bases). CDR1 is SGHTS, CDR2 YDEGEE, per germline. Trimming pared 4 bases from V and 8 bases from J, leaving 16 bases between. CDR3 length equals 14 residues. In nucleotides, the CDR3 is TGTGCCAGCAGCCCGAAAACAGGGAATGATGAGCAGTTCTTC. This encodes CASSPKTGNDEQFF.

The V gene is TRBV7-3, the J gene TRBJ2-7, with D possibly TRBD2 on 6 matching bases. Germline assignment: CDR1 SGHTA and CDR2 FQGTGA. V lost 3 bases and J lost 5, with 14 bases in between. This CDR3 comprises 14 residues. The CDR3 spells CASSFGGGLDEQYF. The DNA of the CDR3 is TGTGCCAGCAGCTTTGGTGGGGGACTCGACGAGCAGTACTTC.

The chain's CDR3 is CASSRTSGGAYDTQYF. The CDR3 nucleotides are TGTGCCAGCAGTCGTACTAGCGGGGGGGCCTATGATACGCAGTATTTT. The V gene is TRBV27, the J gene TRBJ2-3; TRBD2 matches at 13 bases. There are 16 residues in the CDR3. Germline V gene data show CDR1 as MNHEY and CDR2 as SMNVEV (reference sequence). The J segment lost 6 bases and the V segment lost 5 bases, leaving 8 bases of the junction unmatched.